Only one count was recorded for the clone carrying this T cell receptor (beta chain). As processed by the authors: The assay estimated nucleated cells by amplifying reference gene primers. Measured with immunoSEQ multiplex PCR; TCRdb has only the in-frame clones, and not every one. That table is the source of V, J and clone size, and D and trimming were worked out from the DNA. Of over 50,000 clones listed, over 75% are singletons. V shed 1 base and J 3 bases; nucleotides not matched to a gene: 2. The CDR3 runs 15 residues. The germline V gene has CDR1 MGHRA and CDR2 YSYEKL. These data come from a study of blood T cell repertoires in COVID-19. Study summary: Whether acute or convalescent, the COVID-19 samples came from the United States, Italy and Spain. T cells, B-cell-depleted T cells, or PBMCs provided the cDNA or gDNA that served as material.

The chain has TRBV4-1 and TRBJ2-7, with 11 bases that match TRBD2. Input material: peripheral blood. This clonotype was obtained from a human donor in a cohort sampled during active COVID-19. This CDR3 reads CASSQALAGVYEQYF. DNA for the CDR3: TGCGCCAGCAGCCAAGCACTAGCGGGGGTCTACGAGCAGTACTTC.